The T cell receptor (beta chain) under discussion was sequenced for a study of cytomegalovirus exposure and HLA in healthy donors. Study at large: In a previous analysis, around 120 million unique TCR beta sequences were found from 150 million to 200 million T cells. Whole-study results and caveats: It is likely that the observed cluster of highly shared sequence variants was a sequencing artifact.

In the case of this clone: The antigen is not known.

Germline CDR1 is MDHEN and CDR2 is SYDVKM. Losses at the gene ends were 7 bases for V and 6 bases for J; bases not matched to a gene: 8. The CDR3 totals 14 residues. This PCR relied on a set of 60 Vbeta primers and 13 Jbeta primers. The repertoire was sequenced with immunoSEQ multiplex PCR; TCRdb's copy has only in-frame clones and lacks some. The sample yields roughly 220,000 clones, 65% to 85% seen once. Material for sequencing was PBMCs. This sequence was found in a man aged 50 or older in good health and CMV-seronegative. The chain employs TRBV28 and TRBJ2-1; 8 bases fit TRBD2. CDR3 DNA sequence: TGTGCCAGCAAGGGCGGGAGGTTGGGCAATGAGCAGTTCTTC. Amino acid sequence: CASKGGRLGNEQFF.